This T cell receptor beta chain derives from a study of T-cell memory formation after mild COVID-19. Overall study: The TCR clusters were mostly specific to one donor.

Constant-segment-primed 5'RACE gave TCR alpha and TCR beta cDNA libraries with sample barcodes and UMIs. A single record per CDR3 protein comes from TCRdb applying MiXCR to the 5' RACE reads. The sample yields roughly 550,000 distinct CDR3 sequences, about a fifth seen once. General study points: Clones contracting across day 15 to 85 had a balanced CD4/CD8 profile; later expanding clones leaned CD4+.

This CDR3 contains 15 residues. V trimming: 3 bases; J trimming: 6 bases; junction bases outside the gene matches: 7. This clonotype turned up a few times. Its antigen is currently unknown. The sequenced sample was PBMCs or a T cell subset sorted from them (not recorded which). The V gene is TRBV12-3 or TRBV12-4, the J gene TRBJ2-1; TRBD1 matches at 8 bases. This sequence originates from an adult woman who had mild COVID-19 (a few samples of this study predate the infection). Cell type and time point are not known. CDR3 residues: CASSFSGGRPNEQFF. CDR3 DNA sequence: TGTGCCAGCAGTTTCTCAGGGGGCAGGCCCAATGAGCAGTTCTTC.